This TCR beta chain is drawn from a study of spatial heterogeneity in lung cancer. About the research overall: The donor group consisted of roughly 70 patients who had untreated, early-stage non-small cell lung cancer. Unique TCR and UMI combinations averaged more than ten appearances each in raw reads.

The CDR3 has 18 amino acids. The germline V gene has CDR1 SGHVS and CDR2 FQNEAQ. Trimming took 5 bases from V and 0 from J; bases not matched to a gene: 8. MiXCR, applied by TCRdb to the 5' RACE reads, yields one record per CDR3 protein. The sample lists 25,000 to 30,000 distinct CDR3 sequences, around 6.1% occurring once. The time point was: blood at routine non-recurrence follow-up after resection. No cell sorting; template was whole RNA from tumor, lung tissue or PBMC. The starting material was PBMCs, obtained at follow-up. This chain uses TRBV7-8 with TRBJ1-5; TRBD1 matches at 12 bases. This sequence was found in a male donor with early-stage non-small cell lung cancer. CDR3 nucleotide sequence: TGTGCCAGCAGCATGGGGACAGGGGGCGGAGGTAGCAATCAGCCCCAGCATTTT. Protein: CASSMGTGGGGSNQPQHF. The complete variable domain, with remaining parts taken from reference TRBV7-8 and TRBJ1-5, reads GAGVSQSPRYKVAKRGQDVALRCDPISGHVSLFWYQQALGQGPEFLTYFQNEAQLDKSGLPSDRFFAERPEGSVSTLKIQRTQQEDSAVYLCASSMGTGGGGSNQPQHFGDGTRLSIL.